Listed below are T cell receptor beta chains from one sample, sequenced in a study of monozygotic twins with cystic fibrosis. The repertoire was sequenced with immunoSEQ multiplex PCR; TCRdb's copy has only in-frame clones and lacks some. The table shows 30,000 to 35,000 clones, with roughly 66% occurring only once. Specimen: blood. Receptors were obtained from a girl between 5 and 17 years old with cystic fibrosis. CDR3s include the opening cysteine and the closing phenylalanine or tryptophan. D genes are given only for firm matches. Clone size is shown for a subset of rows, as once, few, many or a class of expanded clone.

j_call | clone_size | v_call | d_call | cdr3_aa | cdr3_nt
TRBJ1-1 | NA | TRBV7-2 | NA | CASSLVVTGLGAEAFF | TGTGCCAGCAGCTTAGTGGTAACAGGCTTGGGTGCTGAAGCTTTCTTT
TRBJ2-2 | NA | TRBV5-4 | NA | CASSLVAGYTGELFF | TGTGCCAGCAGCTTGGTGGCAGGGTACACCGGGGAGCTGTTTTTT
TRBJ1-2 | NA | TRBV30 | NA | CAWSSSDKIVNTF | TGTGCCTGGAGTTCATCGGACAAAATAGTCAACACCTTC
TRBJ2-5 | NA | TRBV9 | NA | CASSAAPRETQYF | TGTGCCAGCAGCGCGGCCCCGCGGGAGACCCAGTACTTC
TRBJ2-1 | NA | TRBV5-4 | TRBD2 | CASSLGLAGESYNEQFF | TGTGCCAGCAGCTTGGGGCTAGCGGGAGAGAGCTACAATGAGCAGTTCTTC
TRBJ2-7 | NA | TRBV4-3 | TRBD1 | CASSFGQGGVYEQYF | TGCGCCAGCAGCTTCGGACAGGGGGGTGTCTACGAGCAGTACTTC
TRBJ2-1 | NA | TRBV7-2 | NA | CASSFNTRGGEQFF | TGTGCCAGCAGCTTCAACACGAGGGGAGGCGAGCAGTTCTTC
TRBJ2-5 | few | TRBV20-1 | NA | CSARWMETQYF | TGCAGTGCTAGATGGATGGAGACCCAGTACTTC
TRBJ2-2 | few | TRBV7-9 | NA | CASSSPDRRGTGELFF | TGTGCCAGCAGCTCCCCGGACCGGCGGGGCACCGGGGAGCTGTTTTTT
TRBJ2-2 | NA | TRBV7-2 | TRBD2 | CASSLGLAGVNGGLFF | TGTGCCAGCAGCTTGGGACTAGCGGGAGTTAATGGTGGGCTGTTTTTT
TRBJ2-1 | NA | TRBV7-2 | NA | CASSGSRTAYNEQFF | TGTGCCAGCAGCGGGTCCAGGACAGCCTACAATGAGCAGTTCTTC
TRBJ1-3 | NA | TRBV15 | NA | CATSRSPYTLSGNTIYF | TGTGCCACCAGCAGGAGCCCTTATACACTCTCTGGAAACACCATATATTTT
TRBJ1-1 | NA | TRBV7-2 | NA | CASSPRTEGTEAFF | TGTGCCAGCAGCCCCCGGACAGAAGGCACTGAAGCTTTCTTT
TRBJ1-1 | NA | TRBV10-3 | TRBD1 | CAISDQGQLNTEAFF | TGTGCCATCAGTGATCAGGGACAGCTGAACACTGAAGCTTTCTTT
TRBJ1-2 | NA | TRBV2 | NA | CASSDLLVGNGYTF | TGTGCCAGCAGTGATCTCCTGGTGGGGAATGGCTACACCTTC
TRBJ2-1 | NA | TRBV7-8 | TRBD2 | CASSVSGTSGNEQFF | TGTGCCAGCAGCGTAAGTGGGACTAGCGGAAATGAGCAGTTCTTC
TRBJ2-3 | NA | TRBV29-1 | TRBD2 | CSVAGTNTDTQYF | TGCAGCGTTGCAGGGACTAACACAGATACGCAGTATTTT
TRBJ2-1 | NA | TRBV5-1 | TRBD2 | CASSLDLAGDEQFF | TGCGCCAGCAGCTTGGATCTAGCGGGAGATGAGCAGTTCTTC
TRBJ1-2 | NA | TRBV7-8 | TRBD1 | CASSLSAGTANYGYTF | TGTGCCAGCAGCTTATCAGCCGGGACAGCTAACTATGGCTACACCTTC
TRBJ2-1 | NA | TRBV7-9 | NA | CASSSFTNEQFF | TGTGCCAGCAGCTCCTTCACGAATGAGCAGTTCTTC
TRBJ1-5 | NA | TRBV15 | NA | CATSRDGTAYSNQPQHF | TGTGCCACCAGCAGAGATGGTACAGCTTATAGCAATCAGCCCCAGCATTTT
TRBJ1-1 | NA | TRBV19 | NA | CASRTGEPPQAFF | TGTGCCAGTAGGACAGGCGAACCGCCCCAAGCTTTCTTT
TRBJ1-4 | NA | TRBV5-6 | NA | CASSKATREKLFF | TGTGCCAGCAGCAAGGCGACACGTGAAAAACTGTTTTTT
TRBJ2-1 | NA | TRBV19 | TRBD1 | CASSIGTGENEQFF | TGTGCCAGTAGTATAGGGACAGGGGAGAATGAGCAGTTCTTC
TRBJ2-2 | NA | TRBV5-1 | TRBD1 | CASRVTGASAGELFF | TGCGCCAGCAGAGTGACAGGGGCGTCGGCCGGGGAGCTGTTTTTT
TRBJ2-7 | few | TRBV27 | NA | CASSEFGAYEQYF | TGTGCCAGCAGTGAATTCGGAGCCTACGAGCAGTACTTC
TRBJ2-3 | NA | TRBV9 | TRBD2 | CASSGSGSTDTQYF | TGTGCCAGCAGCGGTAGCGGGAGCACAGATACGCAGTATTTT
TRBJ1-1 | NA | TRBV6-1 | NA | CAGGLLNTEAFF | TGTGCCGGAGGACTCTTGAACACTGAAGCTTTCTTT
TRBJ2-1 | NA | TRBV2 | TRBD2 | CAAQAGVDEQFF | TGTGCCGCCCAAGCGGGAGTCGATGAGCAGTTCTTC
TRBJ1-1 | once | TRBV6-6 | NA | CASSYSDRTEAFF | TGTGCCAGCAGTTACTCTGACAGAACTGAAGCTTTCTTT
TRBJ2-1 | NA | TRBV19 | TRBD1 | CASNPGGLTNEQFF | TGTGCCAGTAACCCAGGGGGCCTGACCAATGAGCAGTTCTTC
TRBJ1-5 | few | TRBV28 | TRBD1 | CASRGTGVSNQPQHF | TGTGCCAGCAGGGGGACAGGGGTTAGCAATCAGCCCCAGCATTTT
TRBJ2-7 | few | TRBV4-2 | NA | CASSQSPGYEQYF | TGTGCCAGCAGCCAAAGCCCCGGGTACGAGCAGTACTTC
TRBJ1-4 | few | TRBV5-6 | NA | CASSFFTGEKLFF | TGTGCCAGCAGCTTCTTTACGGGTGAAAAACTGTTTTTT
TRBJ2-2 | NA | TRBV5-1 | TRBD2 | CASSLAGIAGVGELFF | TGCGCCAGCAGCTTGGCCGGAATAGCGGGAGTCGGGGAGCTGTTTTTT
TRBJ2-2 | NA | TRBV7-9 | NA | CASNQRRTAYTGELFF | TGTGCCAGCAACCAAAGACGGACAGCCTACACCGGGGAGCTGTTTTTT
TRBJ1-1 | NA | TRBV6-6 | NA | CASSTLEGRGAEAFF | TGTGCCAGCAGTACCCTGGAAGGGCGAGGCGCTGAAGCTTTCTTT
TRBJ2-4 | few | TRBV11-2 | NA | CASSLFRRRNIQYF | TGTGCCAGCAGCTTGTTTCGGCGAAGGAACATTCAGTACTTC
TRBJ2-5 | NA | TRBV7-9 | NA | CASSPPRAGQGETQYF | TGTGCCAGCAGCCCTCCTCGCGCCGGGCAGGGAGAGACCCAGTACTTC
TRBJ2-1 | few | TRBV4-3 | NA | CASSQDLVYNEQFF | TGCGCCAGCAGCCAAGATCTCGTCTACAATGAGCAGTTCTTC
TRBJ2-7 | NA | TRBV11-2 | NA | CASSPQGRRSYEQYF | TGTGCCAGCAGCCCACAGGGACGGAGATCCTACGAGCAGTACTTC